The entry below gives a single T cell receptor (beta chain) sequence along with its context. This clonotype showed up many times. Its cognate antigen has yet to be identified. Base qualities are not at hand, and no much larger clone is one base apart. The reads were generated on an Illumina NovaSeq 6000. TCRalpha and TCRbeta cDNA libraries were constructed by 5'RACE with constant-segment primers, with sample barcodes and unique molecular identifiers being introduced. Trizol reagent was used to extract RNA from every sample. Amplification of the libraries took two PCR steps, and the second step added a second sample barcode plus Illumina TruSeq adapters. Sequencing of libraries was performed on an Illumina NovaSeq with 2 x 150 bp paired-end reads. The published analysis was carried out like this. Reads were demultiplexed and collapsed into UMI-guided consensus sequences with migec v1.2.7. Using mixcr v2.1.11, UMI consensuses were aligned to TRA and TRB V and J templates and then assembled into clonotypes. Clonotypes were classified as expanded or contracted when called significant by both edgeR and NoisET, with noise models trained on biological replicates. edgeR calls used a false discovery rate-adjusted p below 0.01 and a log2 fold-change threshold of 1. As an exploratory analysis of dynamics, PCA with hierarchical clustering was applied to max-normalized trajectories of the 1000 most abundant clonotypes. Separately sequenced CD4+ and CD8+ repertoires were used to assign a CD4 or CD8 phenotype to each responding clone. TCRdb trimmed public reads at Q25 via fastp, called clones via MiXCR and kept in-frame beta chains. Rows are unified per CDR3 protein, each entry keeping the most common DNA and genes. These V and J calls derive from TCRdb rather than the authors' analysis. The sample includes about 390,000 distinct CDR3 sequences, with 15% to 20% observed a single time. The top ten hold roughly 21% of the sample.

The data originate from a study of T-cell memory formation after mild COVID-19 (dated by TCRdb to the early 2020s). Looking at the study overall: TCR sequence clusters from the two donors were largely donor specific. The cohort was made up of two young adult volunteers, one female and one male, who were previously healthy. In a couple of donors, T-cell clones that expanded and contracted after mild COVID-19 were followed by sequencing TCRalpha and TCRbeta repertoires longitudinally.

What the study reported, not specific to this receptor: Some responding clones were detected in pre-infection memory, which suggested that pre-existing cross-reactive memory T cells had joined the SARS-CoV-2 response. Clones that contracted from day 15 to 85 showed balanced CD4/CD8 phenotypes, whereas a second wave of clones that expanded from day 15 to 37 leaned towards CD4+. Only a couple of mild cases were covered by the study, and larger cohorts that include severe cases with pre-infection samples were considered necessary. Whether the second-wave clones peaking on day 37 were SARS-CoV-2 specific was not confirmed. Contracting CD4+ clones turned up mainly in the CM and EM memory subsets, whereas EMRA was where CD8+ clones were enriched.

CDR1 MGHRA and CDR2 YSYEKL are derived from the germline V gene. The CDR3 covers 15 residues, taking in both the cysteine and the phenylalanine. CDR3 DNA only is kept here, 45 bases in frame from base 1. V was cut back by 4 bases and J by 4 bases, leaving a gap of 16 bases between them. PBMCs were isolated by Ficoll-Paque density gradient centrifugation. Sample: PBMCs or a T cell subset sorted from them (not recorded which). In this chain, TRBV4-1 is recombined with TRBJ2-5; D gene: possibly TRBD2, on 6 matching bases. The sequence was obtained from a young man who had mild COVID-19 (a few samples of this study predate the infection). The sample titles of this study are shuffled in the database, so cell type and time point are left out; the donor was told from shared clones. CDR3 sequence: CASSPLGGSLETQYF. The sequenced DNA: TGCGCCAGCAGCCCTTTGGGGGGTAGCCTAGAGACCCAGTACTTC.